This TCR beta chain was identified in a study of breast tumors, draining lymph nodes, adjacent tissues. TCRdb used MiXCR to reprocess the multiplex PCR reads, holding one entry per CDR3 protein. The table has 140,000 or so distinct CDR3 sequences, over 25% seen once. Breast cancer patients provided tissue from their axillary draining lymph nodes. There are 13 residues in the CDR3. Germline CDR1 ENHRY, CDR2 SYGVKD. The V and J ends lost 2 bases and 9 bases respectively, with 8 bases between them. The sample comprised axillary lymph node tissue. The receptor was derived from a female donor with breast cancer. Some clones in this sample may be carry-over from other donors' samples. This chain links TRBV10-3 with TRBJ1-6; D ambiguous. The CDR3 loop is CAISEAGRSPLHF. CDR3 nucleotides: TGTGCCATCAGTGAGGCGGGCCGTTCACCCCTCCACTTT.